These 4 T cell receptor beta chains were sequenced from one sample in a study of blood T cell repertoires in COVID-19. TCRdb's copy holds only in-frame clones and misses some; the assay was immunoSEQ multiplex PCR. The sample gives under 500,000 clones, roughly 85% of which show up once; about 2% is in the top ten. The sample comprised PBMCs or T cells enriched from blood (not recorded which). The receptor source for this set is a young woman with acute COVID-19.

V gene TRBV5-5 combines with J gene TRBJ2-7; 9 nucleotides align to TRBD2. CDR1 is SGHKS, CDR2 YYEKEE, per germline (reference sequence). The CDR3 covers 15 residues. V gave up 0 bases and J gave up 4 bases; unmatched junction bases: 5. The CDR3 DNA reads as TGTGCCAGCAGCTTGGGCCATAGCGGGAGTTACGAGCAGTACTTC. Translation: CASSLGHSGSYEQYF.

The CDR3 DNA reads as TGTGCCAGCAGTTACTCGAGGACTACTGAAGCTTTCTTT. As protein: CASSYSRTTEAFF. The gene calls are TRBV6-5 and TRBJ1-1; no definite D call. V lost 0 bases and J 5 bases, leaving 7 bases between the germline ends. CDR1 is MNHEY, CDR2 SVGAGI, per germline. The CDR3 has 13 residues.

The CDR3 DNA sequence: TGTGCCAGCAGCTTAGTACTTACAGGTTCCTACGAGCAGTACTTC. Protein: CASSLVLTGSYEQYF. This chain uses TRBV7-9 with TRBJ2-7; TRBD1 might be the D (5 bases). CDR1 SEHNR and CDR2 FQNEAQ come from the germline V gene (reference sequence). The V gene lost 1 base and the J gene lost 1 base, with 11 bases spanning the gap. There are 15 residues in the CDR3. Variable domain in full (rest from reference TRBV7-9 and TRBJ2-7): DTGVSQNPRHKITKRGQNVTFRCDPISEHNRLYWYRQTLGQGPEFLTYFQNEAQLEKSRLLSDRFSAERPKGSFSTLEIQRTEQGDSAMYLCASSLVLTGSYEQYFGPGTRLTVT.

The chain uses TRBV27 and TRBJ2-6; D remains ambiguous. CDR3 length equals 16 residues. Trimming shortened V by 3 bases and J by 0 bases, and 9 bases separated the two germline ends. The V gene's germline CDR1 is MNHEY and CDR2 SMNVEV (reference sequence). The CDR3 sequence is CASSFNRFSGANVLTF. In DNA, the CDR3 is TGTGCCAGCAGTTTTAACAGATTCTCTGGGGCCAACGTCCTGACTTTC.